This T cell receptor beta chain originates from a study of human T cells and chemical hapten exposure. The library tagged individual cDNA molecules with unique molecular identifiers. TCRdb processed the RACE reads anew with MiXCR; each CDR3 protein has one entry. Here the sample spans 85,000 to 95,000 distinct CDR3 sequences, about 10% being singletons. Regarding the study as a whole: Donors in the study had alopecia, meaning their immune response may differ from healthy people's.

The time point is: patch test 2, 6 weeks after DPC sensitization. Specified treatment: therapeutic diphenylcyclopropenone sensitization with weekly scalp DPC. As regards this clonotype: Its antigen is not identified.

Deletions cut 1 base from V and 4 bases from J, with 5 bases between. Germline V gene lookup returns CDR1 SGHNT and CDR2 YENEEA. The CDR3 is 13 residues long. This specimen was whole blood, taken in connection with sensitization to the hapten diphenylcyclopropenone (DPC). This TCR derives from a man aged 35 to 55 with alopecia areata. Some clones in this sample may be carry-over from other donors' samples. The chain carries TRBV11-3 and TRBJ1-3; no clear D gene. In DNA, the CDR3 is TGTGCCAGCAGCTTAGCGGACGGAAACACCATATATTTT. This translates into CASSLADGNTIYF.